This T cell receptor (beta chain) was captured by sequencing in a study of brain T cells in children with intractable seizures. Germline V CDR1 and CDR2: LGHDT, YNNKEL (reference sequence). The CDR3 loop spans 19 amino acids. With 0 bases clipped from V and 8 bases from J, the junction kept 17 bases outside the gene matches. The protocol was immunoSEQ multiplex PCR, while the TCRdb copy is restricted to in-frame clones and leaves out a portion. This table holds under 400,000 clones, about 93% found once. The time point: blood from clinic visit 5 months post-surgery; TSC patient then seizure free. Sequencing was limited to surgery cases with top T cell transcript signatures in brain tissue. At least one anti-epileptic drug was given before surgery.

The receptor was derived from a boy in the first two years of life with tuberous sclerosis and intractable seizures. The sample consisted of peripheral blood, taken less than 6 months after surgery. V and J are TRBV3-1 (or the pseudogene TRBV3-2) and TRBJ2-1, with 9 bases lining up with TRBD2. In DNA, the CDR3 is TGTGCCAGCAGCCAAGAGTCCCCTCTTGTGGTAGCGGGGGTGGATGAGCAGTTCTTC. It encodes CASSQESPLVVAGVDEQFF.